These 4 T cell receptor beta chains share one sample of origin, sequenced in a study of blood T cells in healthy people across ages. A second 7 to 11 cycle PCR used barcoded and J-beta primers. Using its own MiXCR run on the 5' RACE reads, TCRdb lists one record per CDR3 protein. The data show some 880,000 distinct CDR3 sequences, roughly 34% seen once. The sequenced sample was blood. These receptors were collected from a young man in good health.

This clonotype appeared many times. The chain has TRBV12-3 or TRBV12-4 and TRBJ2-7, with D possibly TRBD1 on 5 matching bases. The CDR3 runs to 12 residues. V dropped 6 bases and J dropped 5 bases, with 11 bases sitting between them. CDR3 sequence (DNA): TGTGCCAGCAGCCCCAACAGGAACGAGCAGTACTTC. This encodes CASSPNRNEQYF.

This clonotype was counted a few times. This chain uses TRBV2 with TRBJ1-5; weak D call: TRBD1 (5 bases). This CDR3 is built from 14 residues. Germline CDR1 reads SNHLY; CDR2 reads FYNNEI. V was trimmed by 5 bases and J by 3 bases, leaving 11 bases between them. Written as DNA, the CDR3 is TGTGCCAGCAGTACTACAGGTTTCAATCAGCCCCAGCATTTT. Translation: CASSTTGFNQPQHF.

The chain carries TRBV6-1 and TRBJ2-2, with 9 bases matching TRBD1. Looked up from germline, CDR1 is MNHNS and CDR2 is SASEGT. The CDR3 is 14 amino acids. Trimming cost V 7 bases and J 4 bases; bases outside gene matches: 4. The CDR3 loop is CASNTGGPTGELFF. CDR3 DNA sequence: TGTGCCAGCAATACAGGGGGCCCCACCGGGGAGCTGTTTTTT.

This chain joins TRBV29-1 and TRBJ1-1, with TRBD1 identical over 8 bases. The CDR3 length is 18 residues. The germline V gene encodes CDR1 SQVTM and CDR2 ANQGSEA. V lost 7 bases to trimming and J lost 0 bases; unmatched junction nucleotides: 19. The CDR3 DNA sequence: TGCAGCGCAACCCCCCGAGGGTGGGACAGGCGATTGAACACTGAAGCTTTCTTT. Its translation: CSATPRGWDRRLNTEAFF.